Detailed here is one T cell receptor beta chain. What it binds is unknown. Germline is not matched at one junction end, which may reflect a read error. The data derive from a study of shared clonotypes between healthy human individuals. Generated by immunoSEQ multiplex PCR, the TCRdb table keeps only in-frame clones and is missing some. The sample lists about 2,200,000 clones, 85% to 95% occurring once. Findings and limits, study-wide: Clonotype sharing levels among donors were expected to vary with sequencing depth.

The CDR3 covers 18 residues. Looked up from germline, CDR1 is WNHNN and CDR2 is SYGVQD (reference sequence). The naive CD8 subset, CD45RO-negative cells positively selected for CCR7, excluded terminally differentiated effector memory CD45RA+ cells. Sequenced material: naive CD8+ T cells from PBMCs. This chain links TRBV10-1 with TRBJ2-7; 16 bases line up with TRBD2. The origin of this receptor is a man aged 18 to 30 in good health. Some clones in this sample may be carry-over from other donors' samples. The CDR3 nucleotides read TGCGCCAGCAGGGTAACGGGACTAGCGGGAGGGCCGTTCCTCGAGCAGTATTTC. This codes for CASRVTGLAGGPFLEQYF.